The rows below give T cell receptor beta chains drawn from one sample of a study of T cells in localized non-small cell lung cancer. Sequenced by immunoSEQ multiplex PCR; TCRdb stores in-frame clones only, minus some. This table has around 14,000 clones, 80% to 85% appearing once. The sequencing here drew on peripheral blood, taken before any cancer treatment. The receptors shown here come from a female donor older than 55 with stage I squamous cell lung carcinoma. The CDR3 runs from the conserved cysteine through the conserved F or W. Each record gives: CDR3 protein, CDR3 DNA, D gene, clone size, V gene, J gene. The D gene is left open where the match is weak. For some rows the clone size is stated as once, few or many, or as a class when expanded; others skip it.

CASSQDRNQPQHF	TGCGCCAGCAGCCAAGATCGGAATCAGCCCCAGCATTTT	-	-	TRBV4-1	TRBJ1-5
CASSRGPTYEQYF	TGTGCCAGCAGCCGGGGGCCTACCTACGAGCAGTACTTC	-	-	TRBV6-6	TRBJ2-7
CASRPRPGLHLEAQYF	TGTGCCAGCAGACCTAGGCCGGGACTCCACCTTGAGGCCCAGTACTTC	-	-	TRBV7-9	TRBJ2-5
CASSQDHSGGTEQFF	TGCGCCAGCAGCCAAGATCATAGCGGGGGCACTGAGCAGTTCTTC	TRBD2	-	TRBV4-3	TRBJ2-1
CATSRPRETDTQYF	TGTGCCACCAGCAGACCGAGAGAGACAGATACGCAGTATTTT	-	-	TRBV15	TRBJ2-3
CASSIEGQSTDTQYF	TGTGCCAGTAGTATAGAGGGACAGAGCACAGATACGCAGTATTTT	TRBD1	once	TRBV19	TRBJ2-3
CATTGTKETQYF	TGTGCCACTACCGGGACAAAAGAGACCCAGTACTTC	-	-	TRBV2	TRBJ2-5
CASSVGGGAHNEQFF	TGTGCCAGCAGCGTAGGCGGGGGGGCACACAATGAGCAGTTCTTC	TRBD2	once	TRBV9	TRBJ2-1
CASSPRNPRRGGNYGYTF	TGTGCCAGCTCACCGCGAAATCCGCGGAGGGGAGGTAACTATGGCTACACCTTC	-	-	TRBV18	TRBJ1-2
CSAPLPGEQFF	TGCAGTGCTCCCCTCCCCGGGGAGCAGTTCTTC	-	-	TRBV20-1	TRBJ2-1
CASSSGQFGANVLTF	TGCGCCAGCAGCTCTGGACAATTTGGGGCCAACGTCCTGACTTTC	-	-	TRBV5-1	TRBJ2-6
CASSSLDIGNTEAFF	TGTGCCAGTAGTTCCTTAGACATTGGTAACACTGAAGCTTTCTTT	-	-	TRBV19	TRBJ1-1
CASSERTVKGETQYF	TGCGCCAGCAGCGAAAGGACAGTAAAGGGGGAGACCCAGTACTTC	-	-	TRBV5-1	TRBJ2-5
CASSFEGYTEAFF	TGCGCCAGCAGCTTTGAGGGCTACACTGAAGCTTTCTTT	-	-	TRBV5-1	TRBJ1-1
CASSLTGPPYEQYF	TGTGCCAGCAGCTTAACAGGGCCACCCTACGAGCAGTACTTC	-	-	TRBV7-9	TRBJ2-7
CASSQDLGATNEKLFF	TGCGCCAGCAGCCAAGATCTAGGCGCAACTAATGAAAAACTGTTTTTT	-	few	TRBV4-3	TRBJ1-4
CASSFDGNQPQHF	TGCGCCAGCAGCTTCGACGGCAATCAGCCCCAGCATTTT	-	-	TRBV5-1	TRBJ1-5
CASRNSAGNTIYF	TGTGCCAGCAGGAACAGTGCTGGAAACACCATATATTTT	-	-	TRBV6-1	TRBJ1-3
CASSQGPGQRVKTF	TGCGCCAGCAGCCAAGGGCCGGGACAGCGGGTAAAAACCTTC	TRBD1	-	TRBV4-1	TRBJ1-2
CASSIRAGTGIAEAFF	TGTGCCAGTAGTATAAGAGCCGGGACAGGCATCGCTGAAGCTTTCTTT	TRBD1	-	TRBV19	TRBJ1-1
CASREGQGYTEAFF	TGTGCCAGCAGAGAGGGACAGGGGTATACTGAAGCTTTCTTT	TRBD1	-	TRBV6-1	TRBJ1-1
CASAGLNGVQETQYF	TGTGCCAGCGCCGGACTCAATGGGGTACAAGAGACCCAGTACTTC	-	-	TRBV2	TRBJ2-5
CASSNQGSQYF	TGCGCCAGCAGCAACCAGGGTTCGCAGTATTTT	-	-	TRBV5-1	TRBJ2-3
CAWNLERYNEQFF	TGTGCCTGGAACCTGGAACGGTACAATGAGCAGTTCTTC	-	-	TRBV30	TRBJ2-1
CASSLAGGTETQYF	TGTGCCAGCAGCTTGGCTGGGGGAACGGAGACCCAGTACTTC	-	-	TRBV5-4	TRBJ2-5
CSARDRNEQYF	TGCAGTGCTAGAGATAGAAACGAGCAGTACTTC	-	-	TRBV20-1	TRBJ2-7
CASGQRGGTDTQYF	TGTGCCAGCGGACAGCGGGGGGGCACAGATACGCAGTATTTT	TRBD2	-	TRBV9	TRBJ2-3
CASSPGGQVDLEQYF	TGTGCCAGCAGCCCCGGGGGACAGGTCGATTTGGAGCAGTACTTC	TRBD1	once	TRBV7-9	TRBJ2-7
CASSPTGTMAHGQQYF	TGTGCCAGCAGCCCGACAGGGACTATGGCTCACGGACAGCAGTACTTC	-	-	TRBV13	TRBJ2-7
CASSLSRQGASYEQYF	TGTGCCAGCAGCTTATCAAGACAGGGGGCATCCTACGAGCAGTACTTC	TRBD1	large	TRBV7-9	TRBJ2-7
CASSIGTVRPQHF	TGTGCCAGTAGTATCGGGACCGTCCGGCCCCAGCATTTT	-	few	TRBV19	TRBJ1-5
CASSIPQGREQYF	TGTGCCAGTAGTATTCCCCAGGGTCGAGAGCAGTACTTC	-	few	TRBV19	TRBJ2-7
CASSALQGDGDEQFF	TGTGCCAGCAGTGCCCTTCAGGGGGACGGCGATGAGCAGTTCTTC	TRBD1	-	TRBV25-1	TRBJ2-1
CASSLTGVNTEAFF	TGTGCCAGCAGTTTGACAGGTGTGAACACTGAGGCTTTCTTT	-	-	TRBV6-5	TRBJ1-1
CASSKGRTNTGELFF	TGTGCCAGCAGCAAAGGACGGACGAACACCGGGGAGCTGTTTTTT	-	-	TRBV7-9	TRBJ2-2
CASSASSGGAAGANVLTF	TGTGCCAGCAGCGCATCTAGCGGGGGGGCCGCTGGGGCCAACGTCCTGACTTTC	TRBD2	-	TRBV7-3	TRBJ2-6
CASSPDGSSYGYTF	TGTGCCAGTAGTCCCGACGGGAGTTCCTATGGCTACACCTTC	-	-	TRBV19	TRBJ1-2
CASSEKNERAFF	TGTGCCAGCAGTGAAAAAAATGAGAGGGCTTTCTTT	-	-	TRBV6-1	TRBJ1-1
CASRERGRALDTQYF	TGCGCCAGCAGAGAAAGGGGACGGGCCTTAGATACGCAGTATTTT	-	-	TRBV10-2	TRBJ2-3
CATSRSGTVGQPQHF	TGTGCCACCAGTCGATCCGGGACAGTGGGACAGCCCCAGCATTTT	TRBD1	few	TRBV15	TRBJ1-5
CASSPRQGANTEAFF	TGTGCCAGCAGCCCTCGGCAGGGGGCGAACACTGAAGCTTTCTTT	TRBD1	-	TRBV7-8	TRBJ1-1
CASGSSVEQFF	TGTGCCAGCGGCTCTAGCGTCGAGCAGTTCTTC	-	-	TRBV7-9	TRBJ2-1
CASSLTTSGGNNEQFF	TGTGCCAGCTCACTGACGACTAGCGGGGGGAACAATGAGCAGTTCTTC	TRBD2	-	TRBV18	TRBJ2-1
CASSAGGGSNRPQHF	TGTGCCAGCAGCGCAGGGGGCGGAAGCAATCGGCCCCAGCATTTT	TRBD1	-	TRBV7-2	TRBJ1-5
CASSVDGRAGSETEAFF	TGTGCCAGCAGCGTCGACGGAAGGGCAGGGAGCGAGACTGAAGCTTTCTTT	-	-	TRBV9	TRBJ1-1
CASSPPRILTGLYGYTF	TGTGCCAGCTCACCACCGAGAATTCTGACAGGGCTCTATGGCTACACCTTC	TRBD1	-	TRBV18	TRBJ1-2
CASSLNGEAETQYF	TGTGCCAGCAGTTTAAACGGGGAGGCAGAGACCCAGTACTTC	-	-	TRBV27	TRBJ2-5
CASSLGLTDRNTEAFF	TGTGCCAGCAGCTTAGGCCTCACAGACAGAAACACTGAAGCTTTCTTT	-	-	TRBV7-9	TRBJ1-1